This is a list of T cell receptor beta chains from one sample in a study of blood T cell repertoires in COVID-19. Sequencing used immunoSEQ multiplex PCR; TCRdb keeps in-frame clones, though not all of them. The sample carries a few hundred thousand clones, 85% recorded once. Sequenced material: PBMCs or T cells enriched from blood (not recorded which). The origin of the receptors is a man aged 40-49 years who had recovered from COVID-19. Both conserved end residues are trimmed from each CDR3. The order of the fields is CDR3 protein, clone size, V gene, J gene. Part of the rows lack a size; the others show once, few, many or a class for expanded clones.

ASSLPSTSNTGELF,few,TRBV5-1,TRBJ2-2
ASSDLGQGDNSPLH,NA,TRBV25-1,TRBJ1-6
ASSLLGGATTEQF,NA,TRBV5-1,TRBJ2-1
ASSLDGLNYGYT,NA,TRBV5-1,TRBJ1-2
ASSRKPNTEAF,NA,TRBV19,TRBJ1-1
ASSLTSSNEQY,NA,TRBV5-5,TRBJ2-7
ASSQTGDEAF,few,TRBV7-2,TRBJ1-1
ASVASGRGNEQF,NA,TRBV2,TRBJ2-1
ASTPRGQGLTGELF,NA,TRBV5-1,TRBJ2-2
ATSRSSVTRQETQY,NA,TRBV15,TRBJ2-5
ASSAEGQLYEQY,few,TRBV19,TRBJ2-7
AISGSGKAGGSYEQY,NA,TRBV10-3,TRBJ2-7
ASRLAARSYEQY,NA,TRBV27,TRBJ2-7
AWGTVSYEQY,NA,TRBV30,TRBJ2-7
ASSRGSNQPQH,NA,TRBV7-9,TRBJ1-5
ASSLGSRTGNTIY,few,TRBV14,TRBJ1-3
ASSQDVANYEQY,NA,TRBV4-3,TRBJ2-7
ASRTDSHYGYT,NA,TRBV6-5,TRBJ1-2
ASSTRNYGYT,NA,TRBV12-3/TRBV12-4,TRBJ1-2
ASSTLIDSSISGANVLT,NA,TRBV28,TRBJ2-6
ASSLSGVDQPQH,NA,TRBV7-9,TRBJ1-5
ASRQRGGDSEQY,NA,TRBV4-1,TRBJ2-7
ATKEPQVGNQPQH,NA,TRBV24-1,TRBJ1-5
ASRKEGATNEKLF,once,TRBV6-5,TRBJ1-4
ASSSEAGGISYEQY,once,TRBV5-4,TRBJ2-7
ASSFGAGTEAF,NA,TRBV12-3/TRBV12-4,TRBJ1-1
ASSQGTGTDTQY,NA,TRBV4-3,TRBJ2-3
ASSPIDRLGYEQY,NA,TRBV27,TRBJ2-7
ASSARGADNSPLH,NA,TRBV7-2,TRBJ1-6
ASSDRGNTGELF,once,TRBV6-4,TRBJ2-2
ASSQAAGENSPLH,NA,TRBV4-1,TRBJ1-6
ASRLGGAGELF,NA,TRBV27,TRBJ2-2
ASSPPQYRGRYGYT,NA,TRBV5-4,TRBJ1-2
ASSPRQVGEETQY,NA,TRBV18,TRBJ2-5
ASSLDRGLAKNIQY,NA,TRBV5-6,TRBJ2-4
ASSPSGAGLNQPQH,NA,TRBV18,TRBJ1-5
ASTLGGYGYT,NA,TRBV2,TRBJ1-2
ASSASDYGYT,NA,TRBV7-9,TRBJ1-2
ASSYASGSYNEQF,NA,TRBV19,TRBJ2-1
ATSGEPSGSSEAF,NA,TRBV15,TRBJ1-1
ASMIPGTPYNEQF,NA,TRBV4-1,TRBJ2-1
ASSLGQGLLYEQY,once,TRBV5-1,TRBJ2-7
ASSQVPGYEQY,NA,TRBV14,TRBJ2-7
ATRGNSGANVLT,few,TRBV24-1,TRBJ2-6
ATSTGTGPYEQY,once,TRBV15,TRBJ2-7
ASSDTYEQY,NA,TRBV2,TRBJ2-7
SASPLTAGDEQF,NA,TRBV20-1,TRBJ2-1
ASSEAGGLPTDTQY,NA,TRBV2,TRBJ2-3